This TCR beta chain was retrieved from a study of cytomegalovirus exposure and HLA in healthy donors. Concerning this clone itself: Its specificity is not known.

Study results and limitations: Relative to equally common others, HLA-associated TCR beta chains showed greater clonal expansion in a later analysis.

The CDR3 is 15 residues long. CDR1 and CDR2 from the germline V gene are SGHKS and YYEKEE (reference sequence). V lost 3 bases, J lost 2 bases, and 5 bases stayed unmatched. A multiplex PCR was run with 60 Vbeta primers and 13 Jbeta primers. Data came from immunoSEQ multiplex PCR; TCRdb stores just in-frame clones and leaves some out. The sample totals 150,000 to 200,000 clones. Sequenced input: PBMCs. This TCR was sampled from a woman between 18 and 29 years old in good health and CMV-seropositive. The chain is built from TRBV5-5 and TRBJ1-3; 7 bases line up with TRBD1. Written as DNA, the CDR3 is TGTGCCAGCAGCTCCGGGACAGTCCCTGGAAACACCATATATTTT. Encoded protein: CASSSGTVPGNTIYF.